The rows below give T cell receptor beta chains drawn from one sample of a study of blood T cell repertoires in COVID-19. The table came from immunoSEQ multiplex PCR; TCRdb's copy has only in-frame clones and leaves some out. The sample has approximately 310,000 clones, 85% seen once. The sequenced material came from PBMCs or T cells enriched from blood (not recorded which). The origin of the receptors is a woman younger than 45 who had been exposed to COVID-19. CDR3s include the opening cysteine and the closing phenylalanine or tryptophan. Fields, in order: V gene, clone size, D gene, J gene, CDR3 protein, CDR3 DNA. A D gene is named only where the DNA matches it firmly. For some rows the clone size is stated as once, few or many, or as a class when expanded; others skip it.

V: TRBV19; size: few; D: TRBD1; J: TRBJ1-6; CDR3: CASSGQTYSPLHF; DNA: TGTGCCAGCTCGGGACAGACTTATTCACCCCTCCACTTT
V: TRBV7-2; size: NA; D: TRBD1; J: TRBJ2-2; CDR3: CASSPWTGGSGELFF; DNA: TGTGCCAGCAGCCCCTGGACAGGGGGGTCCGGGGAGCTGTTTTTT
V: TRBV27; size: NA; D: TRBD1; J: TRBJ2-7; CDR3: CATKAGTGGLKKYF; DNA: TGTGCCACAAAGGCCGGGACAGGGGGCCTCAAGAAGTACTTC
V: TRBV7-8; size: NA; D: NA; J: TRBJ2-7; CDR3: CASSELTSLSSYEQYF; DNA: TGTGCCAGCAGCGAACTTACTAGCCTGAGCTCCTACGAGCAGTACTTC
V: TRBV25-1; size: NA; D: NA; J: TRBJ1-6; CDR3: CASSGGGRNSPLHF; DNA: TGTGCCAGCAGTGGCGGGGGGAGAAATTCACCCCTCCACTTT
V: TRBV30; size: many; D: TRBD1; J: TRBJ2-7; CDR3: CAWEIPGQGGEQYF; DNA: TGTGCCTGGGAAATACCGGGACAGGGAGGCGAGCAGTACTTC
V: TRBV30; size: once; D: TRBD2; J: TRBJ2-1; CDR3: CAWSPGTSGRKNEQFF; DNA: TGTGCCTGGAGTCCTGGGACTAGCGGGAGAAAAAATGAGCAGTTCTTC
V: TRBV30; size: once; D: NA; J: TRBJ2-7; CDR3: CAWSVRGLASYEQYF; DNA: TGTGCCTGGAGTGTACGGGGTCTAGCTAGCTACGAGCAGTACTTC
V: TRBV28; size: NA; D: NA; J: TRBJ2-3; CDR3: CASLSVDTQYF; DNA: TGTGCCAGCCTCTCAGTGGATACGCAGTATTTT
V: TRBV21-1; size: NA; D: NA; J: TRBJ2-1; CDR3: CASSKIRTGTIYNEQFF; DNA: TGTGCCAGCAGCAAAATTAGGACAGGGACGATTTACAATGAGCAGTTCTTC
V: TRBV28; size: NA; D: NA; J: TRBJ1-5; CDR3: CASSLQGYQPQHF; DNA: TGTGCCAGCAGTTTACAGGGATATCAGCCCCAGCATTTT
V: TRBV18; size: NA; D: TRBD2; J: TRBJ2-7; CDR3: CASSPDLAGGPIYEQYF; DNA: TGTGCCAGCTCACCGGATCTAGCGGGAGGCCCTATCTACGAGCAGTACTTC
V: TRBV19; size: NA; D: TRBD1; J: TRBJ2-7; CDR3: CASMRQGSYEQYF; DNA: TGTGCCAGTATGAGACAGGGTTCCTACGAGCAGTACTTC
V: TRBV11-1; size: once; D: NA; J: TRBJ1-1; CDR3: CASIPGMKGKAFF; DNA: TGTGCCAGCATCCCCGGAATGAAGGGGAAAGCTTTCTTT
V: TRBV2; size: NA; D: NA; J: TRBJ2-2; CDR3: CASTRTGTSTGELFF; DNA: TGTGCCAGCACTCGGACCGGGACTTCCACCGGGGAGCTGTTTTTT
V: TRBV12-5; size: once; D: TRBD1; J: TRBJ1-5; CDR3: CASAPDRVNNQPQHF; DNA: TGTGCTAGTGCTCCCGACAGGGTAAACAATCAGCCCCAGCATTTT
V: TRBV27; size: NA; D: TRBD2; J: TRBJ2-7; CDR3: CASSPFRVAGGPVDEQYF; DNA: TGTGCCAGCAGCCCCTTCCGGGTAGCGGGAGGCCCCGTGGACGAGCAGTACTTC
V: TRBV2; size: NA; D: TRBD1; J: TRBJ2-1; CDR3: CASRTGANEQFF; DNA: TGTGCCAGCCGTACAGGGGCCAATGAGCAGTTCTTC
V: TRBV5-1; size: few; D: NA; J: TRBJ1-5; CDR3: CASSAQGGSNQPQHF; DNA: TGCGCCAGCAGCGCCCAGGGAGGAAGCAATCAGCCCCAGCATTTT
V: TRBV5-5; size: NA; D: TRBD1; J: TRBJ1-5; CDR3: CASSKDRVGEVGNQPQHF; DNA: TGTGCCAGCAGCAAGGACAGGGTCGGGGAGGTGGGCAATCAGCCCCAGCATTTT
V: TRBV5-1; size: NA; D: TRBD1; J: TRBJ2-3; CDR3: CASSLSPGTVTDTQYF; DNA: TGCGCCAGCAGCTTGAGCCCTGGGACAGTTACAGATACGCAGTATTTT
V: TRBV18; size: once; D: NA; J: TRBJ1-4; CDR3: CASSPQEFVEKLFF; DNA: TGTGCCAGCTCACCTCAGGAATTCGTTGAAAAACTGTTTTTT
V: TRBV28; size: NA; D: NA; J: TRBJ2-7; CDR3: CASSLFGYEQYF; DNA: TGTGCCAGCAGTTTGTTCGGCTACGAGCAGTACTTC
V: TRBV2; size: NA; D: NA; J: TRBJ1-1; CDR3: CASGLRQNTEAFF; DNA: TGTGCCAGCGGACTACGACAGAACACTGAAGCTTTCTTT
V: TRBV9; size: NA; D: NA; J: TRBJ2-7; CDR3: CASSGTGGEQYF; DNA: TGTGCCAGCAGTGGGACTGGGGGCGAGCAGTACTTC
V: TRBV19; size: NA; D: NA; J: TRBJ1-2; CDR3: CASSMRFPNYGYTF; DNA: TGTGCCAGTAGTATGAGATTCCCTAACTATGGCTACACCTTC
V: TRBV19; size: once; D: TRBD2; J: TRBJ2-3; CDR3: CASSIRRELRTDTQYF; DNA: TGTGCCAGTAGTATAAGGCGGGAGCTGAGGACAGATACGCAGTATTTT
V: TRBV29-1; size: once; D: TRBD2; J: TRBJ2-3; CDR3: CSEDSTSGGEDTQYF; DNA: TGCAGCGAAGACAGCACCAGCGGGGGAGAAGATACGCAGTATTTT
V: TRBV4-3; size: NA; D: NA; J: TRBJ1-6; CDR3: CASSQVTNYNSPLHF; DNA: TGCGCCAGCAGCCAAGTCACAAATTATAATTCACCCCTCCACTTT
V: TRBV7-3; size: NA; D: TRBD2; J: TRBJ2-5; CDR3: CASSRTSGRYQETQYF; DNA: TGTGCCAGCAGCCGGACTAGCGGGAGATACCAAGAGACCCAGTACTTC
V: TRBV5-8; size: once; D: NA; J: TRBJ1-1; CDR3: CASRTTQTGSTEAFF; DNA: TGTGCCAGCAGAACAACACAAACAGGGTCCACTGAAGCTTTCTTT
V: TRBV11-2; size: few; D: TRBD1; J: TRBJ2-1; CDR3: CASSSAGTGYNEQFF; DNA: TGTGCCAGCAGCTCGGCCGGGACAGGTTACAATGAGCAGTTCTTC